These T cell receptor beta chains were read from a single sample in a study of blood T cell repertoires in COVID-19. Method: immunoSEQ multiplex PCR; TCRdb's copy keeps in-frame clones and lacks some. The sample contains roughly 250,000 clones, 84% of which appear only once. The sample was peripheral blood. These receptors were obtained from a woman between 40 and 50 years old who had recovered from COVID-19. Each CDR3 is given with its conserved first and last residue. Fields, in order: clone size, V gene, D gene, J gene, CDR3 DNA, CDR3 protein. The D gene is left open where the match is weak. Size tells how often a clone was seen (once, few, many) or the class of an expanded clone, and some rows leave it out.

abundance: few
v_gene: TRBV7-9
d_gene: NA
j_gene: TRBJ2-7
CDR3nt: TGTGCCAGCAGCCTCGGGGGTTCCCGCTACGAGCAGTACTTC
CDR3aa: CASSLGGSRYEQYF

abundance: NA
v_gene: TRBV6-5
d_gene: TRBD1
j_gene: TRBJ1-6
CDR3nt: TGTGCCAGCAACGTTCAGGGGGAGCGGTCACCCCTCCACTTT
CDR3aa: CASNVQGERSPLHF

abundance: NA
v_gene: TRBV27
d_gene: NA
j_gene: TRBJ2-3
CDR3nt: TGTGCCAGCAGTCAGAGGCCCACAACAGATACGCAGTATTTT
CDR3aa: CASSQRPTTDTQYF

abundance: NA
v_gene: TRBV24-1
d_gene: TRBD2
j_gene: TRBJ2-7
CDR3nt: TGTGCCACCAGTGATCGTTCTAGCGGGGTCTACGAGCAGTACTTC
CDR3aa: CATSDRSSGVYEQYF

abundance: NA
v_gene: TRBV5-4
d_gene: TRBD2
j_gene: TRBJ2-3
CDR3nt: TGTGCCAGCAGCTTAGCGGGGACTCAAGATACGCAGTATTTT
CDR3aa: CASSLAGTQDTQYF

abundance: NA
v_gene: TRBV29-1
d_gene: NA
j_gene: TRBJ2-7
CDR3nt: TGCAGCGTCATTATACAGGGAACCTACGAGCAGTACTTC
CDR3aa: CSVIIQGTYEQYF

abundance: NA
v_gene: TRBV4-1
d_gene: NA
j_gene: TRBJ2-5
CDR3nt: TGCGCCAGCAGCCAAGATAGGCTAGCGCGGAAGACCCAGTACTTC
CDR3aa: CASSQDRLARKTQYF

abundance: NA
v_gene: TRBV20-1
d_gene: NA
j_gene: TRBJ1-1
CDR3nt: TGCAGTGCTAGCTACGGTTCTGAAGCTTTCTTT
CDR3aa: CSASYGSEAFF

abundance: NA
v_gene: TRBV29-1
d_gene: NA
j_gene: TRBJ1-5
CDR3nt: TGCAGCGTTGAGGAAGGGGACAATCAGCCCCAGCATTTT
CDR3aa: CSVEEGDNQPQHF

abundance: NA
v_gene: TRBV19
d_gene: NA
j_gene: TRBJ1-1
CDR3nt: TGTGCCAGTAGTAGGACAGTCCAGAACACTGAAGCTTTCTTT
CDR3aa: CASSRTVQNTEAFF

abundance: NA
v_gene: TRBV11-3
d_gene: NA
j_gene: TRBJ2-2
CDR3nt: TGTGCCAGCAGCTTAGGACGGGACACCGGGGAGCTGTTTTTT
CDR3aa: CASSLGRDTGELFF

abundance: NA
v_gene: TRBV28
d_gene: NA
j_gene: TRBJ1-6
CDR3nt: TGTGCCAGCAGTTTAACCGCGACAGCCTATAATTCACCCCTCCACTTT
CDR3aa: CASSLTATAYNSPLHF

abundance: NA
v_gene: TRBV3-1/TRBV3-2
d_gene: NA
j_gene: TRBJ2-5
CDR3nt: TGTGCCAGCAGCCAAGATCAGCGAGCGGCGTCGAGTCAAGAGACCCAGTACTTC
CDR3aa: CASSQDQRAASSQETQYF

abundance: NA
v_gene: TRBV4-1
d_gene: NA
j_gene: TRBJ1-5
CDR3nt: TGCGCCAGCAGCCAACAGGTAAATAGCAATCAGCCCCAGCATTTT
CDR3aa: CASSQQVNSNQPQHF

abundance: NA
v_gene: TRBV7-2
d_gene: TRBD2
j_gene: TRBJ2-7
CDR3nt: TGTGCCAGCAGCTTGACTAGCGGGGGGGCATTGCAGTACTTC
CDR3aa: CASSLTSGGALQYF

abundance: NA
v_gene: TRBV30
d_gene: NA
j_gene: TRBJ1-3
CDR3nt: TGTGCCTGGAGTGCTTTTACGGGCTCTGGAAACACCATATATTTT
CDR3aa: CAWSAFTGSGNTIYF

abundance: NA
v_gene: TRBV10-3
d_gene: NA
j_gene: TRBJ1-1
CDR3nt: TGTGCCATCAGTGCCCCACAGGGCAACCGTGAAGCTTTCTTT
CDR3aa: CAISAPQGNREAFF

abundance: NA
v_gene: TRBV20-1
d_gene: NA
j_gene: TRBJ2-5
CDR3nt: TGCAGTGCTAGTCTAACCGAAAAAGAGACCCAGTACTTC
CDR3aa: CSASLTEKETQYF